The rows below give T cell receptor beta chains drawn from one sample of a study of T cell responses to AZD1222 COVID-19 vaccine. The protocol was immunoSEQ multiplex PCR, while the TCRdb copy is restricted to in-frame clones and leaves out a portion. The sample holds 85,000 to 95,000 clones, roughly 89% seen once. The source was peripheral blood, collected on day 0 of AZD1222 vaccination. These receptors all stem from an adult in good health. Both conserved end residues are part of each CDR3. D genes are given only for firm matches. Only some rows state a clone size, as once, few, many or a class for expanded clones.

TRBV7-9	.	TRBJ1-1	.	TGTGCCAGCAGCTCCCCCCTGGGCGTGAACACTGAAGCTTTCTTT	CASSSPLGVNTEAFF
TRBV27	.	TRBJ2-7	TRBD1	TGTGCCAGCAGTTTAAGTGGCAGGGGGCGAGAGCAGTACTTC	CASSLSGRGREQYF
TRBV2	few	TRBJ1-3	.	TGTGCCAGTCGCGGGGTGGGGAACACCATATATTTT	CASRGVGNTIYF
TRBV19	.	TRBJ2-7	.	TGTGCCAGTAGTATAGAGGGCTCCCTCACCCCCTACGAGCAGTACTTC	CASSIEGSLTPYEQYF
TRBV6-2/TRBV6-3	.	TRBJ1-2	TRBD1	TGTGCCAGCAGCAAGGGACAGGGGGCCAGAACCTTC	CASSKGQGARTF
TRBV19	.	TRBJ1-4	TRBD1	TGTGCCAGTAGTACGCCGACAGGGACCTCAACTAATGAAAAACTGTTTTTT	CASSTPTGTSTNEKLFF
TRBV6-5	.	TRBJ1-1	.	TGTGCCAGCATCGGACAAACGAAGGCTGAAGCTTTCTTT	CASIGQTKAEAFF
TRBV3-1/TRBV3-2	.	TRBJ1-2	.	TGTGCCAGCAGTCCAGGGGAATTCTTTGGCTACACCTTC	CASSPGEFFGYTF
TRBV20-1	.	TRBJ1-5	.	TGCAGTGCTAGAGCCCCGCCCCAGCATTTT	CSARAPPQHF
TRBV19	.	TRBJ1-1	.	TGTGCCAGTAGTCCGAGGCCGAACGGGAACACTGAAGCTTTCTTT	CASSPRPNGNTEAFF
TRBV3-1/TRBV3-2	.	TRBJ2-3	.	TGTGCCAGCAGCCAGCACGGAGGGACCCCACGCACAGATACGCAGTATTTT	CASSQHGGTPRTDTQYF
TRBV15	.	TRBJ1-2	.	TGTGCCACCAGCCCACCGGGGTATGGCTACACCTTC	CATSPPGYGYTF
TRBV11-2	few	TRBJ2-7	TRBD1	TGTGCCAGCCGGGACAGCTCATCCTACGAGCAGTACTTC	CASRDSSSYEQYF
TRBV6-5	.	TRBJ2-5	TRBD2	TGTGCCAGCAGTTACCAGGGAGGGAAGACCCAGTACTTC	CASSYQGGKTQYF
TRBV9	few	TRBJ1-1	.	TGTGCCAGCAGCGTAGACGGGCCAGGAACTGAAGCTTTCTTT	CASSVDGPGTEAFF
TRBV6-5	.	TRBJ1-4	.	TGTGCCAGCAGAGACACAGGGATGACTGAAAAACTGTTTTTT	CASRDTGMTEKLFF
TRBV7-2	.	TRBJ2-3	TRBD2	TGTGCCAGCACCTATTCTAGCGGGGGCCACGGGGCGCAGTATTTT	CASTYSSGGHGAQYF
TRBV7-9	.	TRBJ2-7	.	TGTGCCAGCAGACCTACAGAATCCTACGAGCAGTACTTC	CASRPTESYEQYF
TRBV3-1/TRBV3-2	.	TRBJ1-4	.	TGTGCCAGCAGCCTGTCCCCCGGGTTACTGTTTTTT	CASSLSPGLLFF
TRBV12-5	.	TRBJ2-2	TRBD2	TGTGCTAGTGGTGACCGTTATTTGATGGGACTAGCGGGGGGCAACAACTATAAAACCGGGGAGCTGTTTTTT	CASGDRYLMGLAGGNNYKTGELFF
TRBV11-2	.	TRBJ2-1	TRBD2	TGTGCCAGCAGCTTAAGCGGGGGGATTTACAATGAGCAGTTCTTC	CASSLSGGIYNEQFF
TRBV5-8	.	TRBJ1-2	.	TGTGCCAGCAGCTTGTCAGGGAGGGGGATATATGGCTACACCTTC	CASSLSGRGIYGYTF
TRBV18	.	TRBJ1-2	.	TGTGCCAGCTCACCGGGACACCGAGCTAACTATGGCTACACCTTC	CASSPGHRANYGYTF
TRBV4-1	.	TRBJ2-5	TRBD2	TGCGCCAGCCGGCGACTAGCGGGGGGAGGGGAGACCCAGTACTTC	CASRRLAGGGETQYF
TRBV4-3	.	TRBJ1-4	TRBD1	TGCGCCAGCAGCCAAGGTGGCCGGGACAGGGATAATGAAAAACTGTTTTTT	CASSQGGRDRDNEKLFF
TRBV5-5	.	TRBJ2-7	TRBD1	TGTGCCAGCAGCCACTCCGGGACAGCCTACGAGCAGTACTTC	CASSHSGTAYEQYF
TRBV29-1	.	TRBJ1-2	.	TGCAGCGTTGTTGGGGCAGGGGTAGAGGATAACTATGGCTACACCTTC	CSVVGAGVEDNYGYTF
TRBV5-6	.	TRBJ1-3	.	TGTGCCAGCAGCTTGTCGGGGATCTCTGGAAACACCATATATTTT	CASSLSGISGNTIYF
TRBV7-3	once	TRBJ1-1	.	TGTGCCAGCAGCTTAGGCCTAGGAAGTGAAGCTTTCTTT	CASSLGLGSEAFF
TRBV6-2/TRBV6-3	.	TRBJ2-7	.	TGTGCCAGCAGTTACCCCGCCGGCGAGCAGTACTTC	CASSYPAGEQYF
TRBV5-1	.	TRBJ2-2	.	TGCGCCAGCGCCGGGACTCTGAACACCGGGGAGCTGTTTTTT	CASAGTLNTGELFF
TRBV5-4	.	TRBJ2-7	TRBD2	TGTGCCAGCAGCTTGGGGCTAGCGGGGGGGATCGGGAACGAGCAGTACTTC	CASSLGLAGGIGNEQYF
TRBV19	.	TRBJ1-2	.	TGTGCCAGTAGCCCAGGGGTTCGAGGCTACACCTTC	CASSPGVRGYTF
TRBV5-1	.	TRBJ1-1	.	TGCGCCAGCAGCTTGGTTGACACTGAAGCTTTCTTT	CASSLVDTEAFF
TRBV27	once	TRBJ2-1	.	TGTGCCAGCAGTTTGTCAGGAGCGGCCTACAATGAGCAGTTCTTC	CASSLSGAAYNEQFF
TRBV2	.	TRBJ1-5	.	TGTGCCAGCCGTGGGGTAGCGAGCAATCAGCCCCAGCATTTT	CASRGVASNQPQHF
TRBV6-5	.	TRBJ1-1	TRBD1	TGTGCCAGCAGTTTCAGGGGGCGGGAAGAAGCTTTCTTT	CASSFRGREEAFF
TRBV3-1/TRBV3-2	.	TRBJ2-1	TRBD2	TGTGCCAGCAGCCAAGATAGCGGACTAGCGGGTTTTGGGGAGCAGTTCTTC	CASSQDSGLAGFGEQFF
TRBV18	.	TRBJ1-1	.	TGTGCCAGCTCGGGAACAGCCTCCGGTGAAGCTTTCTTT	CASSGTASGEAFF
TRBV27	.	TRBJ1-4	TRBD1	TGTGCCAGCAGTTTAGGACAGGGTAATCATAATGAAAAACTGTTTTTT	CASSLGQGNHNEKLFF
TRBV14	.	TRBJ1-1	.	TGTGCCAGCAGCCACCAGGGGTTTGAGGTCGTAGGTGCTTTCTTT	CASSHQGFEVVGAFF
TRBV30	.	TRBJ1-2	.	TGTGCCTGGAGTTCCCAAGAGATTCCAGGGGCTAACTATGGCTACACCTTC	CAWSSQEIPGANYGYTF
TRBV27	.	TRBJ1-1	.	TGTGCCAGCAGGACCCTGAACACTGAAGCTTTCTTT	CASRTLNTEAFF
TRBV5-1	.	TRBJ2-5	.	TGCGCCAGCAGCCGGCGGGAAGGGAAAGAGACCCAGTACTTC	CASSRREGKETQYF
TRBV4-3	.	TRBJ2-3	TRBD2	TGCGCCAGCAGCCAAGGGGCTAGCGGTCCCACAGATACGCAGTATTTT	CASSQGASGPTDTQYF
TRBV11-1	.	TRBJ2-2	TRBD1	TGTGCCAGCAGCTACCGGACAGGGAACACCGGGGAGCTGTTTTTT	CASSYRTGNTGELFF
TRBV12-3/TRBV12-4	.	TRBJ1-4	.	TGTGCCAGCACCTTGTTTAAAAAACTGTTTTTT	CASTLFKKLFF
TRBV7-7	.	TRBJ2-5	.	TGTGCTAGCAGCTCGGGCACAGGGTCCCAAGAGACCCAGTACTTC	CASSSGTGSQETQYF
TRBV27	once	TRBJ2-1	.	TGTGCCAGCAGTTCAGGGAGCTCCTACAATGAGCAGTTCTTC	CASSSGSSYNEQFF
TRBV7-2	.	TRBJ1-6	.	TGTGCCAGCAGCTTAGCGAGTTCCAGGACAGACTATAATTCACCCCTCCACTTT	CASSLASSRTDYNSPLHF
TRBV19	.	TRBJ1-3	.	TGTGCCAGTAGTATATTTGGGGGAAACTCTGGAAACACCATATATTTT	CASSIFGGNSGNTIYF
TRBV11-2	.	TRBJ1-2	.	TGTGCCAGCAGCTTAGATGGAGGAACAGGGAATCGGGGCTACACCTTC	CASSLDGGTGNRGYTF
TRBV25-1	.	TRBJ2-3	TRBD1	TGTGCCAGCAGAGACGACAGGGGGCTCGCAGATACGCAGTATTTT	CASRDDRGLADTQYF
TRBV5-1	.	TRBJ2-3	TRBD2	TGCGCCAGCAGCCCCCAGACTAGCGGGGGAACGCAGTATTTT	CASSPQTSGGTQYF
TRBV6-1	.	TRBJ1-2	.	TGTGCCAGCAGTGAACTCAGGACACCGTATGGCTACACCTTC	CASSELRTPYGYTF
TRBV4-3	.	TRBJ2-6	TRBD2	TGCGCCAGCAGCCAAGACCCGGAGAAGACTAGCGGGGTCACTGGGGCCAACGTCCTGACTTTC	CASSQDPEKTSGVTGANVLTF
TRBV19	.	TRBJ1-6	TRBD1	TGTGCCAGTAGTCCAGGGACAGGGTTTGGTAATTCACCCCTCCACTTT	CASSPGTGFGNSPLHF
TRBV5-1	.	TRBJ2-7	TRBD1	TGCGCCAGCAGCCCGGGGGGACAGGGGCTCGAGCAGTACTTC	CASSPGGQGLEQYF
TRBV7-3	once	TRBJ1-2	TRBD1	TGTGCCAGCAGCTTAACGGGACAGGGGGTTACTGGCTACACCTTC	CASSLTGQGVTGYTF
TRBV9	.	TRBJ2-7	.	TGTGCCAGCAGCGTAGCCGCTAGCCGGGATTACGAGCAGTACTTC	CASSVAASRDYEQYF